These 17 T cell receptor beta chains were sequenced from one sample in a study of shared clonotypes between healthy human individuals. Selected positively for CCR7 and CD45RO-negative, naive CD8 cells excluded terminally differentiated effector memory CD45RA+ cells. The protocol was immunoSEQ multiplex PCR, while the TCRdb copy is restricted to in-frame clones and leaves out a portion. The sample consists of nearly 600,000 clones, around 95% of them appearing once. The source material was naive CD8+ T cells sorted from blood. These receptors were taken from a woman younger than 45 in good health.

The V and J genes are TRBV27 and TRBJ2-5, with 8 bases identical to TRBD1. The CDR3 contains 15 residues. The germline CDR1 and CDR2 sequences are MNHEY and SMNVEV (reference sequence). With V trimmed by 5 bases and J by 3 bases, 8 bases remained unmatched. In DNA form, the CDR3 reads TGTGCCAGCAGTCCTCGCGGACAGGGTAAAGAGACCCAGTACTTC. This translates into CASSPRGQGKETQYF.

The J gene is TRBJ2-3, the V gene TRBV5-1, with 9 bases fitting TRBD1. V shed 3 bases and J 5 bases; nucleotides not matched to a gene: 4. Looked up from germline, CDR1 is SGHRS and CDR2 is YFSETQ. There are 14 residues in the CDR3. DNA of the CDR3: TGCGCCAGCAGCTCGGGACAGGGAGTAGATACGCAGTATTTT. This encodes CASSSGQGVDTQYF.

The chain combines TRBV15 with TRBJ2-7; 7 bases are shared with TRBD2. Trimming removed 8 bases from V and 6 bases from J; junction bases left unmatched: 10. This CDR3 is built from 13 residues. CDR1 and CDR2 from the germline V gene are LNHNV and YYDKDF (reference sequence). In DNA, the CDR3 is TGTGCCACCGGCTGGGACTACTCAGTCGAGCAGTACTTC. Encoded protein: CATGWDYSVEQYF.

The chain is built from TRBV29-1 and TRBJ1-2; D unclear. The germline V gene has CDR1 SQVTM and CDR2 ANQGSEA. V was cut by 6 bases and J by 5 bases, with 16 bases left in between. The CDR3 has 13 residues. The DNA of the CDR3 is TGCAGCGTGATTGACGCTGGGGTTTATGGCTACACCTTC. Its translation is CSVIDAGVYGYTF.

In DNA, the CDR3 is TGTGCCAGCAGTGAGCCGGGACAGGGGGGCGAAAAACTGTTTTTT. Translation: CASSEPGQGGEKLFF. The V and J genes are TRBV2 and TRBJ1-4, with 11 bases identical to TRBD1. This CDR3 region has 15 residues. CDR1 and CDR2 (germline): SNHLY, FYNNEI. J was trimmed by 8 bases and V by 3 bases; bases with no gene match: 5.

This chain connects TRBV27 to TRBJ2-3; D remains ambiguous. Germline lookup yields CDR1 MNHEY and CDR2 SMNVEV (reference sequence). The CDR3 extends over 15 amino acids. V lost 2 bases to trimming and J lost 8 bases, with 17 bases between them. As DNA, the CDR3 is TGTGCCAGCAGTTTAGGCCCGGACGCCTCGGGTACGCAGTATTTT. Its translation is CASSLGPDASGTQYF.

This sequence joins TRBV28 and TRBJ2-1, with 7 bases that match TRBD2. V lost 8 bases to trimming and J lost 2 bases; unmatched junction nucleotides: 18. This CDR3 region has 18 residues. Germline-derived CDR1 and CDR2 are MDHEN and SYDVKM. CDR3: CASSPFTGERGTYNEQFF. CDR3 coding DNA: TGTGCCAGCTCTCCCTTTACCGGAGAGCGGGGAACCTACAATGAGCAGTTCTTC. Full variable domain (outside the CDR3, taken from reference TRBV28 and TRBJ2-1): DVKVTQSSRYLVKRTGEKVFLECVQDMDHENMFWYRQDPGLGLRLIYFSYDVKMKEKGDIPEGYSVSREKKERFSLILESASTNQTSMYLCASSPFTGERGTYNEQFFGPGTRLTVL.

This clone has a handful of counts. The chain links TRBV5-4 to TRBJ2-3, with TRBD2 matching over 13 bases. The CDR3 is 14 residues long. V shed 5 bases and J 5 bases; nucleotides not matched to a gene: 2. The germline V gene has CDR1 SGHNT and CDR2 YYREEE (reference sequence). CDR3 nucleotides: TGTGCCAGCAGTGGACTAGCGGGAGTAGATACGCAGTATTTT. Translated: CASSGLAGVDTQYF.

The V call is TRBV7-9, the J call TRBJ1-1, with a tentative D call TRBD1 (5 bases). Germline lookup yields CDR1 SEHNR and CDR2 FQNEAQ (reference sequence). The CDR3 totals 15 residues. With 5 bases removed from V and 3 bases from J, the gap between germline ends came to 16 bases. CDR3 nucleotides: TGTGCCAGCAGCCCATCCTGGGGCCGCGACACTGAAGCTTTCTTT. Translating it yields CASSPSWGRDTEAFF.

The gene calls are TRBV5-4 and TRBJ2-5, with TRBD1 matching 11 bases. With V trimmed by 3 bases and J by 4 bases, 5 bases remained unmatched. Per germline, CDR1 SGHNT and CDR2 YYREEE (reference sequence). There are 15 residues in the CDR3. CDR3 residues: CASSWDRGDGETQYF. As DNA, the CDR3 is TGTGCCAGCAGCTGGGACAGGGGGGATGGAGAGACCCAGTACTTC.

This rearrangement joins TRBV7-8 to TRBJ1-3; D is unclear. Germline-derived CDR1 and CDR2 are SGHVS and FQNEAQ. Trimming left V 1 base short and J 6 bases short, with 4 bases between. This CDR3 is built from 12 residues. The CDR3 is CASSLGENTIYF. Written as DNA, the CDR3 is TGTGCCAGCAGCTTAGGGGAAAACACCATATATTTT.

The chain carries TRBV27 and TRBJ2-3, with D perhaps TRBD1 (5 bases). V was trimmed by 6 bases and J by 8 bases, leaving 12 bases between them. The germline V gene has CDR1 MNHEY and CDR2 SMNVEV (reference sequence). This CDR3 comprises 12 residues. CDR3 nucleotides: TGTGCCAGCAGCTCAGGGTACGGTACGCAGTATTTT. As protein: CASSSGYGTQYF.

The V and J genes are TRBV28 and TRBJ2-2, with 10 positions matching TRBD2. V was clipped by 4 bases and J by 5 bases; unmatched bases: 16. The germline CDR1 and CDR2 sequences are MDHEN and SYDVKM. The CDR3 is made up of 19 amino acids. The CDR3 loop reads CASSSSWHPSGRGTGELFF. CDR3 coding DNA: TGTGCCAGCAGTTCCTCTTGGCACCCCAGCGGGAGGGGTACCGGGGAGCTGTTTTTT.

This chain links TRBV5-4 with TRBJ2-3, with D unclear. The CDR3 spans 12 residues. V dropped 2 bases and J dropped 3 bases, with 4 bases sitting between them. CDR1 SGHNT and CDR2 YYREEE come from the germline V gene (reference sequence). The CDR3 reads CASSLQTDTQYF. CDR3 nucleotides: TGTGCCAGCAGCTTACAAACAGATACGCAGTATTTT.

The chain has TRBV4-1 and TRBJ2-7, with 10 bases identical to TRBD1. Germline-derived CDR1 and CDR2 are MGHRA and YSYEKL. V lost 1 base, J lost 4 bases, and 4 bases stayed unmatched. CDR3 length equals 15 residues. The CDR3 spells CASSQVGQGLYEQYF. In nucleotides, the CDR3 is TGCGCCAGCAGCCAAGTGGGACAGGGGTTGTACGAGCAGTACTTC.

The chain carries TRBV4-1 and TRBJ2-1; 7 bases fit TRBD2. From germline, CDR1 is MGHRA and CDR2 YSYEKL. V was clipped by 6 bases and J by 9 bases; unmatched bases: 17. CDR3 length equals 16 residues. In DNA, the CDR3 is TGCGCCAGCAGTCCAAGATTTGGGGCGGGAGCCGGTGAGCAGTTCTTC. Amino acids: CASSPRFGAGAGEQFF.

This rearrangement joins TRBV9 to TRBJ2-3, with TRBD2 matching over 10 bases. Germline V lookup: CDR1 SGDLS, CDR2 YYNGEE. J lost 8 bases, V lost 0 bases, and 9 bases had no gene match. The CDR3 has 16 amino acids. In DNA, the CDR3 is TGTGCCAGCAGCGTAGGGAGTAGCGGGAGGTTTGGTACGCAGTATTTT. It translates to CASSVGSSGRFGTQYF.